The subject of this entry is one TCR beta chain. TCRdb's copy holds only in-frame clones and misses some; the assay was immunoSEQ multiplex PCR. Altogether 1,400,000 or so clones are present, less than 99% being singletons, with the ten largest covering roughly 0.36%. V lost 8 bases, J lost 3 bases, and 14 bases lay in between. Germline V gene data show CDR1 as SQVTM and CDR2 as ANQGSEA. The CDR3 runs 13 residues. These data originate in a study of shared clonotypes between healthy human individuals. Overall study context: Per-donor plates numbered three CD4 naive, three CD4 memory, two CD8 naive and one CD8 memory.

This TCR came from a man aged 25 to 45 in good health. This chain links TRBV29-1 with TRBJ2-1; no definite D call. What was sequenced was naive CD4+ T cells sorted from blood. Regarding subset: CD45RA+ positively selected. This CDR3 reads CSPWLKIYNEQFF. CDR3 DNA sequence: TGCAGCCCCTGGCTGAAAATCTACAATGAGCAGTTCTTC.